One and the same sample provided the 32 T cell receptor beta chains below, sequenced in a study of CD8 T cells in ankylosing spondylitis. Via MiXCR, TCRdb re-called the 5' RACE reads, giving one row per CDR3 protein. The sample includes about 350,000 distinct CDR3 sequences, 20% seen only once; the top ten take about 12%. The source material was blood, either unsorted or a sorted T cell fraction (not recorded which). These receptors were taken from a male donor with ankylosing spondylitis or in good health (not recorded which).

The genes are TRBV11-2 and TRBJ2-1, with D unresolved. The V gene lost 2 bases and the J gene lost 5 bases, with 10 bases spanning the gap. The CDR3 consists of 14 residues. The V gene's germline CDR1 is SGHAT and CDR2 FQNNGV. CDR3 sequence (DNA): TGTGCCAGCAGCTTACTGGGCCCCAACAATGAGCAGTTCTTC. Its translation is CASSLLGPNNEQFF.

To note about this clonotype: The CDR3 ends on some other residue instead of the conserved phenylalanine or tryptophan, so this is likely a read error. The V call is TRBV9, the J call TRBJ2-2; no definite D call. Trimming pared 0 bases from V and 4 bases from J, leaving 7 bases between. Looked up from germline, CDR1 is SGDLS and CDR2 is YYNGEE. The CDR3 has 14 residues. The CDR3, as DNA: TGTGCCAGCAGCGTAGGTCACTTCACCGGGGAGCTGTTTGTT. Amino acid sequence: CASSVGHFTGELFV.

This clonotype was counted once. The V and J genes are TRBV30 and TRBJ1-5; D not resolved. There are 13 residues in the CDR3. The V gene lost 4 bases and the J gene lost 7 bases, with 14 bases spanning the gap. CDR1 and CDR2 from the germline V gene are GTSNPN and SVGIG (reference sequence). The CDR3 region has the DNA TGTGCCTGGAATTCGGGCGCAGGACAGCCCCAGCATTTT. Protein: CAWNSGAGQPQHF. Drawing the rest from reference TRBV30 and TRBJ1-5, the complete variable domain is SQTIHQWPATLVQPVGSPLSLECTVEGTSNPNLYWYRQAAGRGLQLLFYSVGIGQISSEVPQNLSASRPQDRQFILSSKKLLLSDSGFYLCAWNSGAGQPQHFGDGTRLSIL.

The chain is built from TRBV6-1 and TRBJ1-4, with 8 bases lining up with TRBD1. V trimming: 6 bases; J trimming: 7 bases; junction bases outside the gene matches: 19. The germline V gene encodes CDR1 MNHNS and CDR2 SASEGT. The CDR3 runs 18 residues. The CDR3 nucleotides are TGTGCCAGCAGCCATTCGGGACAGGACCCGTTTTATGTTGAAAAACTGTTTTTT. Its protein is CASSHSGQDPFYVEKLFF.

The chain links TRBV27 to TRBJ2-7; 8 nucleotides agree with TRBD1. CDR3 length: 12 amino acids. The J segment lost 6 bases and the V segment lost 7 bases, leaving 5 bases of the junction unmatched. In germline, CDR1 is MNHEY, CDR2 SMNVEV (reference sequence). For the CDR3, the DNA is TGTGCCAGCACTCATACAGGGGGCGAGCAGTACTTC. Its protein product is CASTHTGGEQYF.

This clonotype was seen only a few times. This chain joins TRBV6-1 and TRBJ1-1; D gene uncertain. CDR3 length: 14 amino acids. Per the germline V gene, CDR1 is MNHNS and CDR2 is SASEGT. Trimming pared 7 bases from V and 7 bases from J, leaving 19 bases between. The CDR3: CASTERGSGGEAFF. The CDR3 coding sequence is TGTGCCAGCACCGAACGTGGGAGCGGAGGTGAAGCTTTCTTT.

The rearrangement links TRBV10-3 to TRBJ2-1, with 7 bases that match TRBD2. The V gene end was trimmed by 4 bases and the J gene end by 8 bases; junction bases not matched to a gene: 2. This CDR3 is 12 amino acids long. Germline V gives CDR1 ENHRY, CDR2 SYGVKD. CDR3 bases: TGTGCCATCAGTGGGGAGGGAGATGAGCAGTTCTTC. This gives the protein CAISGEGDEQFF.

Points on this clonotype: Relative to the germline gene, one junction end is altered; a read error may explain this. CDR3 in amino acids: CSAREMGGDTQNF. The CDR3 DNA reads as TGCAGTGCTAGAGAGATGGGGGGGGATACGCAGAATTTT. The chain joins TRBV20-1 to TRBJ2-3; 7 nucleotides align to TRBD2. The CDR3 is made up of 13 amino acids. The germline V gene encodes CDR1 DFQATT and CDR2 SNEGSKA (reference sequence).

This clonotype was counted only a few times. The V call is TRBV19, the J call TRBJ2-7; 7 nucleotides match TRBD1. CDR3 length: 16 residues. Germline-derived CDR1 and CDR2 are LNHDA and SQIVND (reference sequence). The ends lost 1 base at V and 0 bases at J; junction bases unmatched: 6. CDR3 DNA: TGTGCCAGTAGTATAGGTTCTGGGGACAGCTCCTACGAGCAGTACTTC. It yields the protein CASSIGSGDSSYEQYF. Filled out from reference TRBV19 and TRBJ2-7, the complete variable domain reads DGGITQSPKYLFRKEGQNVTLSCEQNLNHDAMYWYRQDPGQGLRLIYYSQIVNDFQKGDIAEGYSVSREKKESFPLTVTSAQKNPTAFYLCASSIGSGDSSYEQYFGPGTRLTVT.

This clonotype was observed at least ten times. The V call is TRBV29-1, the J call TRBJ2-3; D call uncertain. Trimming removed 4 bases at V and 4 bases at J, with 21 bases between. Germline CDR1 and CDR2: SQVTM and ANQGSEA. This CDR3 contains 16 residues. CDR3 in amino acids: CSVVERWVIRADTQYF. The CDR3 DNA reads as TGCAGCGTTGTCGAGCGTTGGGTAATTAGGGCAGATACGCAGTATTTT.

This clonotype was detected a few times. V gene TRBV9 combines with J gene TRBJ2-5; D possibly uses TRBD1 or TRBD2 (6 bases each). V was pared by 2 bases and J by 4 bases, with 15 bases between. The CDR3 spans 15 residues. Germline V gene data show CDR1 as SGDLS and CDR2 as YYNGEE. CDR3 bases: TGTGCCAGCAGCGTGGGAGGCAGGGGAGTAGAGACCCAGTACTTC. Translating it yields CASSVGGRGVETQYF.

V and J are TRBV28 and TRBJ2-3; the D gene is possibly TRBD1 (7 bases). The CDR3 totals 17 residues. Germline V gives CDR1 MDHEN, CDR2 SYDVKM. With 6 bases removed from V and 2 bases from J, the gap between germline ends came to 21 bases. CDR3: CASRTNLQGRNTDTQYF. The CDR3 coding sequence is TGTGCCAGCAGAACCAACTTACAGGGGAGGAACACAGATACGCAGTATTTT. Complete variable domain (other parts from reference TRBV28 and TRBJ2-3): DVKVTQSSRYLVKRTGEKVFLECVQDMDHENMFWYRQDPGLGLRLIYFSYDVKMKEKGDIPEGYSVSREKKERFSLILESASTNQTSMYLCASRTNLQGRNTDTQYFGPGTRLTVL.

This chain links TRBV30 with TRBJ1-4; D unresolved. Trimming removed 8 bases from V and 5 bases from J, with 12 bases in between. Germline V gene lookup returns CDR1 GTSNPN and CDR2 SVGIG (reference sequence). The CDR3 consists of 12 residues. CDR3 DNA sequence: TGTGCCCTTACGACGGGAAATGAAAAACTGTTTTTT. Translation gives CALTTGNEKLFF.

This rearrangement joins TRBV7-2 to TRBJ2-2; D is uncertain. Germline CDR1 is SGHTA and CDR2 is FQGNSA. V was shortened by 4 bases and J by 7 bases, with 13 bases between the two germline ends. The CDR3 totals 14 residues. The CDR3 nucleotides are TGTGCCAGCAGCTCACTGGCTGGCGTCGGGGAGCTGTTTTTT. Protein sequence: CASSSLAGVGELFF.

Here the CDR3 reads CASSLVAGAITDTQYF. The CDR3 DNA reads as TGTGCCAGCAGTTTGGTAGCGGGGGCCATCACAGATACGCAGTATTTT. This chain joins TRBV27 and TRBJ2-3; 9 bases are a match to TRBD2. The length of the CDR3 is 16 residues. Germline-derived CDR1 and CDR2 are MNHEY and SMNVEV (reference sequence). The junction had 6 bases not matched to a gene; V was cut back by 3 bases and J by 2 bases.

This clonotype was counted many times. The V gene is TRBV28, the J gene TRBJ2-5; weak D call: TRBD2 (5 bases). Per the germline V gene, CDR1 is MDHEN and CDR2 is SYDVKM. The CDR3 has 16 amino acids. Deletions cut 7 bases from V and 4 bases from J, with 22 bases between. The CDR3 here is CASTPGAAVYIETQYF. In nucleotides, the CDR3 is TGTGCCAGCACTCCCGGAGCGGCTGTTTATATAGAGACCCAGTACTTC. Looking up the rest from reference TRBV28 and TRBJ2-5 gives the full variable domain: DVKVTQSSRYLVKRTGEKVFLECVQDMDHENMFWYRQDPGLGLRLIYFSYDVKMKEKGDIPEGYSVSREKKERFSLILESASTNQTSMYLCASTPGAAVYIETQYFGPGTRLLVL.

V usage is TRBV3-1 and J usage is TRBJ2-1; 8 bases agree with TRBD2. The CDR3 has 15 amino acids. J gave up 3 bases and V 0 bases, and 1 base lay outside the gene matches. Germline CDR1 LGHDT, CDR2 YNNKEL (reference sequence). CDR3 sequence: CASSQDGGVYNEQFF. For the CDR3, the DNA is TGTGCCAGCAGCCAAGACGGGGGGGTCTACAATGAGCAGTTCTTC.

This clonotype was observed at least ten times. The chain is built from TRBV12-3 or TRBV12-4 and TRBJ1-1, with D unclear. V was clipped by 6 bases and J by 6 bases, with 17 bases between them. The CDR3 is 14 amino acids. The CDR3 reads CASSPPGGGPEAFF. As DNA, the CDR3 is TGTGCCAGCAGCCCCCCGGGTGGTGGGCCTGAAGCTTTCTTT.

The genes are TRBV5-1 and TRBJ2-1; D is ambiguous. There are 14 residues in the CDR3. Per germline, CDR1 SGHRS and CDR2 YFSETQ. V lost 0 bases and J lost 6, with 10 bases in between. CDR3 in amino acids: CASSLGSGSNEQFF. CDR3 nucleotides: TGCGCCAGCAGCTTGGGGTCCGGTAGCAATGAGCAGTTCTTC.

This clonotype has only a few counts. This sequence joins TRBV20-1 and TRBJ2-1, with D perhaps TRBD1 or TRBD2 (5 bases each). CDR1 and CDR2 (germline): DFQATT, SNEGSKA (reference sequence). V lost 0 bases and J 2 bases, leaving 17 bases between the germline ends. CDR3 length: 17 residues. The CDR3 coding sequence is TGCAGTGCTAGAGACCCCGATCGAGGGGCCACCTACAATGAGCAGTTCTTC. This translates into CSARDPDRGATYNEQFF.

This clonotype was observed a few times. The chain employs TRBV6-1 and TRBJ2-1; either TRBD1 or TRBD2 may fit D (6 bases each). Deletions cut 8 bases from V and 0 bases from J, with 17 bases between. Looked up from germline, CDR1 is MNHNS and CDR2 is SASEGT. The CDR3 covers 16 residues. The DNA for the CDR3 is TGTGCCAGCGCACCCGAGGGGGGCCGCTCCTACAATGAGCAGTTCTTC. Protein sequence: CASAPEGGRSYNEQFF.

V gene TRBV27 combines with J gene TRBJ2-7, with TRBD2 identical over 9 bases. V shed 5 bases, J shed 2 bases, and the junction held 4 bases outside the gene matches. The CDR3 is 14 residues long. Germline V gene lookup returns CDR1 MNHEY and CDR2 SMNVEV (reference sequence). The CDR3 here is CASSGVAGAYEQYF. The DNA of the CDR3 is TGTGCCAGCAGTGGAGTAGCGGGGGCCTACGAGCAGTACTTC.

This clonotype appeared a few times. This rearrangement joins TRBV5-6 to TRBJ2-7, with D possibly TRBD2 on 5 matching bases. V lost 0 bases, J lost 5 bases, and 18 bases lay in between. This CDR3 contains 16 residues. From germline, CDR1 is SGHDT and CDR2 YYEEEE. In DNA, the CDR3 is TGTGCCAGCAGCTTGGCCCCCTCTAGTTATAGCGACGAGCAGTACTTC. It translates to CASSLAPSSYSDEQYF.

This clonotype was recorded only once. The V call is TRBV27, the J call TRBJ2-1; the match to TRBD1 covers 10 bases. The trim removed 3 bases at V and 0 bases at J, leaving 2 bases unmatched. CDR3 length equals 16 residues. The germline gives CDR1 MNHEY, CDR2 SMNVEV (reference sequence). The DNA for the CDR3 is TGTGCCAGCAGTTTTGGGACAGGGGACTCCTACAATGAGCAGTTCTTC. Protein: CASSFGTGDSYNEQFF.

This chain connects TRBV5-6 to TRBJ2-5; weak D call: TRBD2 (7 bases). This CDR3 has 15 residues. The V and J ends lost 2 bases and 5 bases respectively, with 16 bases between them. CDR1 is SGHDT and CDR2 is YYEEEE in the germline V gene. CDR3 protein: CASSLWGGGRETQYF. In DNA form, the CDR3 reads TGTGCCAGCAGCTTATGGGGGGGGGGCCGTGAGACCCAGTACTTC.

The chain recombines TRBV11-2 with TRBJ2-3, with 8 nucleotides matching TRBD2. Germline V gene sequence: CDR1 SGHAT, CDR2 FQNNGV. There are 16 residues in the CDR3. Trimming took 0 bases from V and 0 from J; bases not matched to a gene: 2. CDR3 protein: CASSLEVAGSTDTQYF. The CDR3 DNA follows: TGTGCCAGCAGCTTAGAAGTAGCGGGGAGCACAGATACGCAGTATTTT.

The chain combines TRBV11-2 with TRBJ1-2, with D hard to call. The germline V gene encodes CDR1 SGHAT and CDR2 FQNNGV. Between the trimmed V and J ends, which lost 3 bases and 6 bases, there was a span of 17 bases. CDR3 size: 15 residues. The CDR3 nucleotides read TGTGCCAGCAGCTTCCCCCGGGCGGACTTGGATGGCTACACCTTC. Amino acid sequence: CASSFPRADLDGYTF.

J is TRBJ2-1 and V is TRBV7-9; D possibly corresponds to TRBD2 (6 bases). The CDR3 spans 15 residues. The V gene lost 5 bases and the J gene lost 4 bases, with 15 bases spanning the gap. Germline V gene lookup returns CDR1 SEHNR and CDR2 FQNEAQ (reference sequence). CDR3 DNA: TGTGCCAGCAGCGACTTGAGCGGGCCGTACAATGAGCAGTTCTTC. It encodes CASSDLSGPYNEQFF.

This chain connects TRBV15 to TRBJ2-2; 7 positions match TRBD2. The junction had 6 bases not matched to a gene; V was cut back by 8 bases and J by 3 bases. Germline loops: CDR1 LNHNV, CDR2 YYDKDF (reference sequence). The length of the CDR3 is 14 residues. The CDR3 DNA reads as TGTGCCACCGGGGGGGACCTCTACACCGGGGAGCTGTTTTTT. Amino acid sequence: CATGGDLYTGELFF.

This chain joins TRBV27 and TRBJ2-3, with 11 bases fitting TRBD2. CDR3 length: 19 amino acids. Trimming at V came to 5 bases and at J to 0 bases, leaving 13 bases not matched to a gene. The germline V gene encodes CDR1 MNHEY and CDR2 SMNVEV (reference sequence). The DNA of the CDR3 is TGTGCCAGCAGTCTACAGGGTGTCCTAGCGGGGGGAAGCACAGATACGCAGTATTTT. Translated: CASSLQGVLAGGSTDTQYF.

A few counts support this clonotype. The chain joins TRBV10-1 to TRBJ2-6; 9 bases are shared with TRBD1. With 3 bases clipped from V and 0 bases from J, the junction kept 3 bases outside the gene matches. Germline CDR1 reads WNHNN; CDR2 reads SYGVQD (reference sequence). The CDR3 runs to 17 residues. The CDR3 here is CASSEGQGISGANVLTF. The CDR3 DNA is TGCGCCAGCAGTGAAGGACAGGGGATCTCTGGGGCCAACGTCCTGACTTTC.

V and J are TRBV3-1 and TRBJ1-1; D unresolved. The V gene's germline CDR1 is LGHDT and CDR2 YNNKEL (reference sequence). Trimming took 6 bases from V and 5 from J, leaving 19 bases between them. This CDR3 has 15 amino acids. CDR3 residues: CASSIHTSVGTEAFF. DNA of the CDR3: TGTGCCAGCAGTATCCATACCAGCGTTGGGACTGAAGCTTTCTTT.